The 23 T cell receptor beta chains given below trace back to one sample, sequenced in a study of cytomegalovirus exposure and HLA in healthy donors. It was with 60 Vbeta and 13 Jbeta primers that the PCR ran. This table comes from immunoSEQ multiplex PCR, and its TCRdb copy is limited to in-frame clones, with some not included. This table has roughly 75,000 clones, roughly 84% appearing once. The sequenced sample was PBMCs. Receptor source: a man in his 70s in good health and CMV-seropositive.

As regards this clone: Other DNA sequences within the sample encode an identical CDR3. CDR3 residues: CASSPQHYTGELFF. DNA of the CDR3: TGTGCCAGCAGCCCCCAACATTACACCGGGGAGCTGTTTTTT. The V and J genes are TRBV5-4 and TRBJ2-2; D is unclear. Trimming left V 4 bases short and J 3 bases short, with 10 bases between. Germline assignment: CDR1 SGHNT and CDR2 YYREEE (reference sequence). The CDR3 spans 14 residues.

This clone appeared a few times. The rearrangement links TRBV5-1 to TRBJ2-4; TRBD1 matches 7 bases. Germline V gene sequence: CDR1 SGHRS, CDR2 YFSETQ. J was trimmed by 8 bases and V by 0 bases; bases with no gene match: 11. The CDR3 totals 16 residues. Here the CDR3 reads CASSLAQSTGRDIQYF. The CDR3 nucleotides are TGCGCCAGCAGCTTGGCCCAGTCGACAGGGCGGGACATTCAGTACTTC.

The chain is built from TRBV11-2 and TRBJ1-2, with D tentatively TRBD1 (6 bases). Germline CDR1 is SGHAT and CDR2 is FQNNGV. Trimming removed 4 bases at V and 4 bases at J, with 10 bases between. This CDR3 has 13 residues. CDR3 nucleotides: TGTGCCAGCAGCTCCGGGACAATCTATGGCTACACCTTC. The encoded protein is CASSSGTIYGYTF.

The chain recombines TRBV6-1 with TRBJ1-1; 8 nucleotides agree with TRBD1. Germline trimming cut 6 bases from V and 7 bases from J; bases unmatched to any gene: 13. This CDR3 is 15 amino acids long. CDR1 MNHNS and CDR2 SASEGT come from the germline V gene. The DNA of the CDR3 is TGTGCCAGCAGCCTCCGACCCGGTGGACAGGGTGAAGCTTTCTTT. Its protein product is CASSLRPGGQGEAFF.

This clone was seen just once. The CDR3 reads CASAPGSGANVLTF. The CDR3 nucleotides read TGCGCCAGCGCCCCAGGGTCCGGGGCCAACGTCCTGACTTTC. This chain links TRBV5-1 with TRBJ2-6, with a tentative D call TRBD1 (5 bases). Germline CDR1 SGHRS, CDR2 YFSETQ. Trimming took 7 bases from V and 4 from J, leaving 12 bases between them. The CDR3 has 14 residues. Filled out from reference TRBV5-1 and TRBJ2-6, the complete variable domain reads KAGVTQTPRYLIKTRGQQVTLSCSPISGHRSVSWYQQTPGQGLQFLFEYFSETQRNKGNFPGRFSGRQFSNSRSEMNVSTLELGDSALYLCASAPGSGANVLTFGAGSRLTVL.

This clone showed up just once. The chain has TRBV5-4 and TRBJ2-1; TRBD2 is a possible D gene (6 bases). Germline CDR1 and CDR2: SGHNT and YYREEE (reference sequence). V shed 4 bases and J shed 4 bases, with 15 bases lying between them. The CDR3 has 15 amino acids. CDR3 protein: CASSTGPGGYNEQFF. The CDR3 DNA follows: TGTGCCAGCAGCACCGGTCCAGGAGGGTACAATGAGCAGTTCTTC.

V and J are TRBV5-3 and TRBJ1-3; possible D gene TRBD1, 5 bases. TRBV5-3 is annotated as an ORF whose role is uncertain. The CDR3 is made up of 15 amino acids. The V gene lost 3 bases and the J gene lost 0 bases, with 10 bases spanning the gap. This CDR3 is CARSSTGFSGNTIYF. CDR3 sequence (DNA): TGTGCCAGAAGCTCTACAGGTTTCTCTGGAAACACCATATATTTT.

The V gene is TRBV9, the J gene TRBJ2-5, with 8 bases matching TRBD1. CDR3 length equals 15 residues. Germline-derived CDR1 and CDR2 are SGDLS and YYNGEE. The ends lost 2 bases at V and 4 bases at J; junction bases unmatched: 7. The CDR3 is CASSVRQGSSETQYF. DNA of the CDR3: TGTGCCAGCAGCGTCCGACAGGGGAGTTCAGAGACCCAGTACTTC. Using reference TRBV9 and TRBJ2-5 for the parts outside the CDR3, the full variable domain is DSGVTQTPKHLITATGQRVTLRCSPRSGDLSVYWYQQSLDQGLQFLIQYYNGEERAKGNILERFSAQQFPDLHSELNLSSLELGDSALYFCASSVRQGSSETQYFGPGTRLLVL.

This chain connects TRBV7-9 to TRBJ1-2; 7 bases line up with TRBD1. The CDR3 sequence is 14 residues long. The V gene's germline CDR1 is SEHNR and CDR2 FQNEAQ (reference sequence). V trimming: 4 bases; J trimming: 4 bases; junction bases outside the gene matches: 6. CDR3 DNA: TGTGCCAGCAGCTCCGTGACAGGGAGCTATGGCTACACCTTC. This translates into CASSSVTGSYGYTF.

A single count supports this clone. J is TRBJ2-1 and V is TRBV29-1; the D gene is possibly TRBD1 (6 bases). Germline V CDR1 and CDR2: SQVTM, ANQGSEA. Deletions cut 6 bases from V and 5 bases from J, with 17 bases between. This CDR3 contains 14 residues. CDR3 nucleotide sequence: TGCAGCGTGGGGGCAAAACTAGTGGACAATGAGCAGTTCTTC. Translating it yields CSVGAKLVDNEQFF.

The chain joins TRBV5-8 to TRBJ1-2; 7 nucleotides align to TRBD1. The CDR3 is 13 amino acids. CDR1 and CDR2 (germline): SGHTS, YDEGEE. J gave up 4 bases and V 4 bases, and 4 bases lay outside the gene matches. CDR3 loop: CASSSRDSYGYTF. As DNA, the CDR3 is TGTGCCAGCAGCAGCCGGGACAGCTATGGCTACACCTTC.

V and J are TRBV5-1 and TRBJ2-7, with 10 bases aligning to TRBD2. This CDR3 has 16 amino acids. V was clipped by 0 bases and J by 0 bases; unmatched bases: 3. Germline CDR1 reads SGHRS; CDR2 reads YFSETQ. CDR3 nucleotides: TGCGCCAGCAGCTTGGCCGCTAGCGGGGGCTCCTACGAGCAGTACTTC. Protein sequence: CASSLAASGGSYEQYF.

The CDR3 region has the DNA TGTGCCATCAGACCTCGGACTAGCGGCCCCACAGATACGCAGTATTTT. This encodes CAIRPRTSGPTDTQYF. This chain uses TRBV10-3 with TRBJ2-3, with 10 bases identical to TRBD2. The length of the CDR3 is 16 residues. The V segment lost 6 bases and the J segment 2 bases; nucleotides outside the gene matches: 8. Germline-derived CDR1 and CDR2 are ENHRY and SYGVKD.

The chain couples TRBV12-5 to TRBJ2-5, with TRBD1 identical over 7 bases. Germline values: CDR1 LGHNT, CDR2 FRNRAP. With 5 bases clipped from V and 4 bases from J, the junction kept 10 bases outside the gene matches. The CDR3 contains 15 residues. CDR3 sequence (DNA): TGTGCTAGTGGTCCCACTCTGGACAGGCTAGAGACCCAGTACTTC. Protein: CASGPTLDRLETQYF.

The CDR3 loop reads CASRSYREDEKLFF. In nucleotides, the CDR3 is TGTGCCAGCAGGTCCTACAGGGAAGATGAAAAACTGTTTTTT. The chain employs TRBV27 and TRBJ1-4, with a tentative D call TRBD1 (6 bases). This CDR3 is built from 14 residues. The V end lost 6 bases, the J end lost 6 bases, and 14 bases lay between the germline ends. Looked up from germline, CDR1 is MNHEY and CDR2 is SMNVEV (reference sequence).

The rearrangement links TRBV4-2 to TRBJ2-3; no clear D gene. Trimming pared 1 base from V and 4 bases from J, leaving 6 bases between. CDR3 length: 13 amino acids. Germline CDR1 is LGHNA and CDR2 is YNFKEQ. In DNA, the CDR3 is TGTGCCAGCAGCCAAGCTAATTCAGATACGCAGTATTTT. It codes for CASSQANSDTQYF.

The CDR3 bases are TGTGCCAGCCAACGGGGGGCTTCGAACACCGGGGAGCTGTTTTTT. This encodes CASQRGASNTGELFF. This rearrangement joins TRBV9 to TRBJ2-2; possibly TRBD2 for D (7 bases). This CDR3 has 15 residues. V lost 7 bases, J lost 0 bases, and 13 bases lay in between. Germline assignment: CDR1 SGDLS and CDR2 YYNGEE.

In its sample, this clone was seen a few times. The J gene is TRBJ1-1, the V gene TRBV6-5, with unresolved D. V was trimmed by 2 bases and J by 0 bases, leaving 4 bases between them. From germline, CDR1 is MNHEY and CDR2 SVGAGI. The CDR3 covers 13 residues. For the CDR3, the DNA is TGTGCCAGCAGTTACGGCATGAACACTGAAGCTTTCTTT. Its translation is CASSYGMNTEAFF.

This chain joins TRBV7-9 and TRBJ2-7; weak D call: TRBD2 (6 bases). The germline gives CDR1 SEHNR, CDR2 FQNEAQ (reference sequence). V lost 2 bases and J lost 3, with 11 bases in between. The CDR3 totals 14 residues. The CDR3 loop reads CASSLSGEGYEQYF. CDR3 bases: TGTGCCAGCAGCTTATCGGGGGAAGGCTACGAGCAGTACTTC.

The rearrangement links TRBV5-1 to TRBJ2-7, with TRBD1 as a possible D gene (6 bases). From germline, CDR1 is SGHRS and CDR2 YFSETQ. V lost 3 bases and J 3 bases, leaving 10 bases between the germline ends. This CDR3 is 13 amino acids long. For the CDR3, the DNA is TGCGCCAGCAGCTCGAAACAGGGCTACGAGCAGTACTTC. Amino acids: CASSSKQGYEQYF.

The gene calls are TRBV9 and TRBJ2-2; 9 bases align to TRBD1. After removal of 2 bases from V and 4 bases from J, the junction contained 6 bases not matched to a gene. CDR3 length: 16 residues. Germline loops: CDR1 SGDLS, CDR2 YYNGEE. As DNA, the CDR3 is TGTGCCAGCAGCGTTAACAGGGACAGGGCCACCGGGGAGCTGTTTTTT. This sequence encodes CASSVNRDRATGELFF. Together with reference TRBV9 and TRBJ2-2, the CDR3 gives the full variable domain: DSGVTQTPKHLITATGQRVTLRCSPRSGDLSVYWYQQSLDQGLQFLIQYYNGEERAKGNILERFSAQQFPDLHSELNLSSLELGDSALYFCASSVNRDRATGELFFGEGSRLTVL.

This chain uses TRBV18 with TRBJ1-1; D gene ambiguous. The CDR3 extends over 14 amino acids. Deletions cut 3 bases from V and 4 bases from J, with 12 bases between. Germline V gene data show CDR1 as KGHSH and CDR2 as LQKENI. The chain's CDR3 is CASSPGAGGTEAFF. The CDR3 DNA reads TGTGCCAGCTCACCCGGAGCCGGAGGCACTGAAGCTTTCTTT.

V usage is TRBV9 and J usage is TRBJ2-2, with 7 bases lining up with TRBD2. Per the germline V gene, CDR1 is SGDLS and CDR2 is YYNGEE. The CDR3 has 15 amino acids. After removal of 2 bases from V and 1 base from J, the junction contained 2 bases not matched to a gene. CDR3 in amino acids: CASSVASGNTGELFF. Written as DNA, the CDR3 is TGTGCCAGCAGCGTCGCTAGCGGGAACACCGGGGAGCTGTTTTTT. The variable domain in full, completed from reference TRBV9 and TRBJ2-2, reads DSGVTQTPKHLITATGQRVTLRCSPRSGDLSVYWYQQSLDQGLQFLIQYYNGEERAKGNILERFSAQQFPDLHSELNLSSLELGDSALYFCASSVASGNTGELFFGEGSRLTVL.